A selection of T cell receptor beta chains follows, all from one sample in a study of control samples from healthy donors and cancer patients. Method: immunoSEQ multiplex PCR; TCRdb's copy keeps in-frame clones and lacks some. This table has approximately 160,000 clones, 90% to 95% appearing once. Sequencing used blood. All receptors come from a woman between 18 and 29 years old in good health. CDR3s include the opening cysteine and the closing phenylalanine or tryptophan. The D gene is left open where the match is weak. For some rows the clone size is stated as once, few or many, or as a class when expanded; others skip it.

v_gene: TRBV5-1; abundance: NA; d_gene: NA; j_gene: TRBJ1-1; CDR3nt: TGCGCCAGCAGCTTGGCGGGGAACACTGAAGCTTTCTTT; CDR3aa: CASSLAGNTEAFF
v_gene: TRBV4-1; abundance: NA; d_gene: NA; j_gene: TRBJ1-1; CDR3nt: TGCGCCAGCAGCCAAGGAGGTAAGGGGTTAAACACTGAAGCTTTCTTT; CDR3aa: CASSQGGKGLNTEAFF
v_gene: TRBV6-4; abundance: NA; d_gene: NA; j_gene: TRBJ1-1; CDR3nt: TGTGCCAGCAGCCAGGAGGGACACCTTTTCACTGAAGCTTTCTTT; CDR3aa: CASSQEGHLFTEAFF
v_gene: TRBV18; abundance: once; d_gene: TRBD1; j_gene: TRBJ2-7; CDR3nt: TGTGCCAGCTCACCAAACTCCGGGACAGGGAACTACGAGCAGTACTTC; CDR3aa: CASSPNSGTGNYEQYF
v_gene: TRBV3-1/TRBV3-2; abundance: NA; d_gene: NA; j_gene: TRBJ1-4; CDR3nt: TGTGCCAGCAGCCAAGAAGTGGGAAATCGGACGGCAACTAATGAAAAACTGTTTTTT; CDR3aa: CASSQEVGNRTATNEKLFF
v_gene: TRBV12-5; abundance: NA; d_gene: NA; j_gene: TRBJ1-1; CDR3nt: TGTGCTAGTGGTTTTGGCGCTGAAGCTTTCTTT; CDR3aa: CASGFGAEAFF
v_gene: TRBV5-4; abundance: NA; d_gene: NA; j_gene: TRBJ2-4; CDR3nt: TGTGCCAGCAGCGAGGGACCCACCTCCACTGTAGCCAAAAACATTCAGTACTTC; CDR3aa: CASSEGPTSTVAKNIQYF
v_gene: TRBV5-1; abundance: NA; d_gene: TRBD1; j_gene: TRBJ2-7; CDR3nt: TGCGCCAGCAGCCCGGGCGGGACAGGGGCCCCCTACGAGCAGTACTTC; CDR3aa: CASSPGGTGAPYEQYF
v_gene: TRBV7-9; abundance: NA; d_gene: NA; j_gene: TRBJ2-3; CDR3nt: TGTGCCAGCAGCCCCAGGGTTCGCGGCGACACAGATACGCAGTATTTT; CDR3aa: CASSPRVRGDTDTQYF
v_gene: TRBV6-5; abundance: NA; d_gene: NA; j_gene: TRBJ1-2; CDR3nt: TGTGCCAGCCTGGGGCGGGGAGATACTAACTATGGCTACACCTTC; CDR3aa: CASLGRGDTNYGYTF
v_gene: TRBV5-5; abundance: once; d_gene: NA; j_gene: TRBJ1-2; CDR3nt: TGTGCCAGCAGCTACCACCTTGACAGGAAACCAGCTAACTATGGCTACACCTTC; CDR3aa: CASSYHLDRKPANYGYTF
v_gene: TRBV6-5; abundance: NA; d_gene: NA; j_gene: TRBJ1-1; CDR3nt: TGTGCCAGCAGTTACATGTTTGACGGGGGCACTGAAGCTTTCTTT; CDR3aa: CASSYMFDGGTEAFF
v_gene: TRBV5-1; abundance: NA; d_gene: NA; j_gene: TRBJ1-2; CDR3nt: TGCGCCAGCAGCCGAGGACAGCTCTCAGACTATGGCTACACCTTC; CDR3aa: CASSRGQLSDYGYTF
v_gene: TRBV24-1; abundance: NA; d_gene: TRBD1; j_gene: TRBJ2-3; CDR3nt: TGTGCCACTGAGGACAGGAGTACCACAGATACGCAGTATTTT; CDR3aa: CATEDRSTTDTQYF
v_gene: TRBV28; abundance: NA; d_gene: TRBD1; j_gene: TRBJ1-5; CDR3nt: TGTGCCAGCAGACGAGAGGGATGGGACAGGCTTTATCAGCCCCAGCATTTT; CDR3aa: CASRREGWDRLYQPQHF
v_gene: TRBV5-6; abundance: NA; d_gene: TRBD1; j_gene: TRBJ1-2; CDR3nt: TGTGCCAGCAGCTGGGGCCACAGGGGGCCTAACTATGGCTACACCTTC; CDR3aa: CASSWGHRGPNYGYTF
v_gene: TRBV19; abundance: NA; d_gene: NA; j_gene: TRBJ2-7; CDR3nt: TGTGCCAGTAGTTCTGAACTCAGCTCCTACGAGCAGTACTTC; CDR3aa: CASSSELSSYEQYF
v_gene: TRBV7-9; abundance: NA; d_gene: NA; j_gene: TRBJ1-3; CDR3nt: TGTGCCAGCAGCTCTCTCGGGGGTGGAAACACCATATATTTT; CDR3aa: CASSSLGGGNTIYF
v_gene: TRBV5-1; abundance: NA; d_gene: NA; j_gene: TRBJ2-2; CDR3nt: TGCGCCAGCAGCTTGGAACTAGGCTACACCGGGGAGCTGTTTTTT; CDR3aa: CASSLELGYTGELFF
v_gene: TRBV7-9; abundance: NA; d_gene: TRBD2; j_gene: TRBJ2-1; CDR3nt: TGTGCCAGCAGGGTCATAGGGTGGGAGGGGACCTACAATGAGCAGTTCTTC; CDR3aa: CASRVIGWEGTYNEQFF